This TCR beta chain is drawn from a study of regulatory T cells in long-lasting Graves disease. Time point of the sample: newly diagnosed GD, antithyroid drugs for less than 3 months. Isolated PBMC RNA provided the starting material for the TCR library. Arm-PCR of CDR3 regions and iRepertoire HTBI primers were the basis on which TCR beta libraries were built. TCRdb re-analysed the multiplex PCR reads in MiXCR, keeping a single row per CDR3 protein. The data hold a few hundred thousand distinct CDR3 sequences, with approximately 15% observed a single time. This sample was also put to use in a study of T cells in Graves' hyperthyroidism and ophthalmopathy. This second study notes: Uncontrolled infection, other autoimmune disease, pregnancy or lactation led to exclusion.

Sample: peripheral blood mononuclear cells (PBMCs), taken at new diagnosis, from a patient treated with antithyroid drugs. The source of this sequence is a man in his forties or fifties with Graves disease.

The CDR3 region is CASSASGGARELFF. In DNA form, the CDR3 reads TGTGCCAGCAGCGCTAGCGGGGGGGCCCGGGAGCTGTTTTTT. The gene calls are TRBV9 and TRBJ2-2, with 12 bases aligning to TRBD2. V lost 3 bases to trimming and J lost 9 bases; unmatched junction nucleotides: 3. This CDR3 contains 14 residues. Per germline, CDR1 SGDLS and CDR2 YYNGEE. The full variable domain, with the rest looked up from reference TRBV9 and TRBJ2-2, is DSGVTQTPKHLITATGQRVTLRCSPRSGDLSVYWYQQSLDQGLQFLIQYYNGEERAKGNILERFSAQQFPDLHSELNLSSLELGDSALYFCASSASGGARELFFGEGSRLTVL.